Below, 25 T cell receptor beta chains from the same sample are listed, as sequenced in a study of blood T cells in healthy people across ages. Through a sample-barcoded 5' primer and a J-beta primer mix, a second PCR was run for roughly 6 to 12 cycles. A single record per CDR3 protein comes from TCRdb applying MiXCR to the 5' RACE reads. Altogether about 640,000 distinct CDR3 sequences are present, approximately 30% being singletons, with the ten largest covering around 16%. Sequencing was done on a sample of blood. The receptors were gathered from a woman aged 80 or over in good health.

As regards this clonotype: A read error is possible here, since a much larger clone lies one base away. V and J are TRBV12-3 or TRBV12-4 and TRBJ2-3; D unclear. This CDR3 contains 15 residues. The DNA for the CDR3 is TGTGCCAGCAGTCCTGCAGGAAGCCGCACAGATGCGCAGTATTTT. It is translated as CASSPAGSRTDAQYF.

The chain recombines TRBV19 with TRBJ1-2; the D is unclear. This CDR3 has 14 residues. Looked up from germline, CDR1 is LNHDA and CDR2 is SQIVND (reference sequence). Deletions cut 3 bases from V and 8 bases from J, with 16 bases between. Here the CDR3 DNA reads TGTGCCAGTAGTATCGGCGGGCCCCTCGTGGGCTACACCTTC. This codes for CASSIGGPLVGYTF.

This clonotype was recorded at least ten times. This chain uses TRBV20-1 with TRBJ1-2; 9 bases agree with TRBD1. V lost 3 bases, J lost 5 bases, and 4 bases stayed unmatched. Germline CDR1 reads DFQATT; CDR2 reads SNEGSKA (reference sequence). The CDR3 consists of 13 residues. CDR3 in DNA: TGCAGTGCTAGTTCGGACAGGGGATATGGCTACACCTTC. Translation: CSASSDRGYGYTF.

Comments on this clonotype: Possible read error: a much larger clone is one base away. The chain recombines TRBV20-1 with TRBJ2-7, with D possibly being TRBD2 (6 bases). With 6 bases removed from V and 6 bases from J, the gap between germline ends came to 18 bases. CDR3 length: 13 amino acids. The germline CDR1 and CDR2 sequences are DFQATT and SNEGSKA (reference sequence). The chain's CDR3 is CSAGGLEDCEQYF. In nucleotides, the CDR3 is TGCAGTGCGGGAGGACTGGAAGACTGCGAGCAGTACTTC.

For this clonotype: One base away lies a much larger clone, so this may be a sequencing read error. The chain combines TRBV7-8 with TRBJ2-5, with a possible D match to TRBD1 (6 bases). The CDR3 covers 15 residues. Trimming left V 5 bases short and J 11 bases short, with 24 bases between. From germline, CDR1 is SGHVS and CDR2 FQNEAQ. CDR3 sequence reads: CASSVEETGMAEQYF. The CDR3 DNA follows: TGTGCCAGCAGCGTAGAAGAGACAGGAATGGCTGAGCAGTACTTC.

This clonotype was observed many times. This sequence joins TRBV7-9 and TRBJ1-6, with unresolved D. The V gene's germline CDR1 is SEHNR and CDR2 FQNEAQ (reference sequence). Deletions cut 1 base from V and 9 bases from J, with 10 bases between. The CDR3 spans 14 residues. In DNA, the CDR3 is TGTGCCAGCAGCTTAGAGAGGAAGGGTTCACCCCTCCACTTT. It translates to CASSLERKGSPLHF.

In nucleotides, the CDR3 is TGTGCCAGCAGTTTGCGACAGAGGACTCCTTCACCCCTCCACTTT. Encoded protein: CASSLRQRTPSPLHF. This chain connects TRBV6-5 to TRBJ1-6, with a possible D match to TRBD1 (5 bases). V was cut by 4 bases and J by 9 bases, with 16 bases left in between. The CDR3 covers 15 residues. The germline CDR1 and CDR2 sequences are MNHEY and SVGAGI.

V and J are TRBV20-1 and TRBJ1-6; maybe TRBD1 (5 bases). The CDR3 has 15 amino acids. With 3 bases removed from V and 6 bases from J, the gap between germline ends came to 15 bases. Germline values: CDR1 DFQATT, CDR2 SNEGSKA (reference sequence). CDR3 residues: CSARNRQLRNSPLHF. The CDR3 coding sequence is TGCAGTGCTAGGAACAGACAGTTACGTAATTCACCCCTCCACTTT.

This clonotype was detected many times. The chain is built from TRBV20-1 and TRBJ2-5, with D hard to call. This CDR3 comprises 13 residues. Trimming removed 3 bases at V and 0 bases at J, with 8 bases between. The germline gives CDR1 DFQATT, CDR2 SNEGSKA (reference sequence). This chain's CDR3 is CSARQAYQETQYF. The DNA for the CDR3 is TGCAGTGCTAGGCAGGCGTACCAAGAGACCCAGTACTTC.

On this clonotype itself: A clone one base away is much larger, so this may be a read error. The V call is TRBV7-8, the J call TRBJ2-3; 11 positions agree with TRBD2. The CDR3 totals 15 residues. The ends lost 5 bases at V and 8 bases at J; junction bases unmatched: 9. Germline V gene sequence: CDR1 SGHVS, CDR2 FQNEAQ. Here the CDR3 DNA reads TGTGCCAGCAGCGGTAGCGGGGGGGCTAGCGGTACGCAGTATTTT. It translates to CASSGSGGASGTQYF.

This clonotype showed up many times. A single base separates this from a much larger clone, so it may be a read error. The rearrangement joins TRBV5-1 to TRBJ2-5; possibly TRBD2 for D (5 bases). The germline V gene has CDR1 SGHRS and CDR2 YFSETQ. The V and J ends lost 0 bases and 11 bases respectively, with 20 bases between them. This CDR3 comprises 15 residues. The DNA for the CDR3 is TGCGCCAGCAGCTTGGGCCTCGGGGAAACCAATGAGCAGTACTTC. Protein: CASSLGLGETNEQYF. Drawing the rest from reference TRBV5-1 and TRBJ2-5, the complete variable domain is KAGVTQTPRYLIKTRGQQVTLSCSPISGHRSVSWYQQTPGQGLQFLFEYFSETQRNKGNFPGRFSGRQFSNSRSEMNVSTLELGDSALYLCASSLGLGETNEQYFGPGTRLLVL.

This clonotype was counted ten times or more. CDR3 region: CSARSRISYNEQFF. In DNA, the CDR3 is TGCAGTGCTAGAAGTCGGATAAGCTACAATGAGCAGTTCTTC. The chain has TRBV20-1 and TRBJ2-1; D call uncertain. The germline V and J ends were trimmed by 2 bases and 3 bases, with 11 bases remaining between them. The CDR3 runs 14 residues. CDR1 and CDR2 from the germline V gene are DFQATT and SNEGSKA (reference sequence).

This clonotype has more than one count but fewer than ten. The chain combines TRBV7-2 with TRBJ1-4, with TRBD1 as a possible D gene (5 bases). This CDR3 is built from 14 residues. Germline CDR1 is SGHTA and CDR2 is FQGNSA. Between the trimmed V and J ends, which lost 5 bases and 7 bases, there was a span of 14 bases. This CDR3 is CASSPPGRVEKLFF. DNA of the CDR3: TGTGCCAGCAGCCCCCCGGGGCGCGTTGAAAAACTGTTTTTT.

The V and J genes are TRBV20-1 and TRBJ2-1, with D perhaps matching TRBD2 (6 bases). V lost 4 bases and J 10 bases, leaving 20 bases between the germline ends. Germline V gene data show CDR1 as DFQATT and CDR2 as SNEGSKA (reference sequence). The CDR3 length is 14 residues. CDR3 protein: CSAKPGLAGREQFF. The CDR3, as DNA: TGCAGTGCTAAACCGGGACTGGCGGGTCGGGAGCAGTTCTTC.

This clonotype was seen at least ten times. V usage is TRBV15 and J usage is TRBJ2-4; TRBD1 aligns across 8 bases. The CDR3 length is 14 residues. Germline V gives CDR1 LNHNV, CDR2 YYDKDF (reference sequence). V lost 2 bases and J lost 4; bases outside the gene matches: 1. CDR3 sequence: CATSRRDRKNIQYF. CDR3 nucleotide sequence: TGTGCCACCAGCAGACGGGACAGGAAAAACATTCAGTACTTC.

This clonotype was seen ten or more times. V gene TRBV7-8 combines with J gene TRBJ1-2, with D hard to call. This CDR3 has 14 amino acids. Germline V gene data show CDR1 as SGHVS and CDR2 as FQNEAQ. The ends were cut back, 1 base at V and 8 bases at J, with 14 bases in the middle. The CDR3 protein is CASSLGATAGGYTF. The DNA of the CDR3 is TGTGCCAGCAGCTTAGGGGCCACCGCGGGAGGCTACACCTTC.

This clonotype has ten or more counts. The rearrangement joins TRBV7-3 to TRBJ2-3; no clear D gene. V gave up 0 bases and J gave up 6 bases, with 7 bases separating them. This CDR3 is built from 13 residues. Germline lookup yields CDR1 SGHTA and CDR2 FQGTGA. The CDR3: CASSLTFGDTQYF. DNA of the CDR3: TGTGCCAGCAGCTTAACATTCGGTGATACGCAGTATTTT.

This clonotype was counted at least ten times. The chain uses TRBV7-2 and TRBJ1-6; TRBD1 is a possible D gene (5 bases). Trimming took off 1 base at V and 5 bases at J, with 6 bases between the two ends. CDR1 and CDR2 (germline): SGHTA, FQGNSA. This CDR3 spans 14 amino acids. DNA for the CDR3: TGTGCCAGCAGCTTAGGACAGCATAATTCACCCCTCCACTTT. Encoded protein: CASSLGQHNSPLHF.

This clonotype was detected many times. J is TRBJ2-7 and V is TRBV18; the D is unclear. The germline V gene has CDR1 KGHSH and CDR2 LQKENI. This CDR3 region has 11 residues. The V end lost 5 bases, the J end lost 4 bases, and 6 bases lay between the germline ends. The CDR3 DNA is TGTGCCAGCTCAGCCGAGTACGAGCAGTACTTC. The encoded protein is CASSAEYEQYF.

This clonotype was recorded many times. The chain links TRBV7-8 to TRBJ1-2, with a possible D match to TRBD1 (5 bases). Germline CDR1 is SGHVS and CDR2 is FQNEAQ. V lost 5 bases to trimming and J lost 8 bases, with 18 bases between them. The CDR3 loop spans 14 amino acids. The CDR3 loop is CASSVNRMERGYTF. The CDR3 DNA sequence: TGTGCCAGCAGCGTAAACAGGATGGAACGGGGCTACACCTTC.

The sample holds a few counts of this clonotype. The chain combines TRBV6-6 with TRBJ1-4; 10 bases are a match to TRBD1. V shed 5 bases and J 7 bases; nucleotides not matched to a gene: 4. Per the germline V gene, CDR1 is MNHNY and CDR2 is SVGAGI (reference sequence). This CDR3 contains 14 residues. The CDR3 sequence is CASSRDRGGEKLFF. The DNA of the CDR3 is TGTGCCAGCAGTCGGGACAGGGGTGGTGAAAAACTGTTTTTT.

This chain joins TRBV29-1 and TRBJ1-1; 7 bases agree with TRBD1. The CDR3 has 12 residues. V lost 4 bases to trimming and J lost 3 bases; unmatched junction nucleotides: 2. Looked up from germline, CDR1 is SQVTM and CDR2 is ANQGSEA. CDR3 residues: CSVGQGDTEAFF. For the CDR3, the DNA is TGCAGCGTTGGACAGGGTGACACTGAAGCTTTCTTT. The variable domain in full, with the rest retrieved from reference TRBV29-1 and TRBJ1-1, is SAVISQKPSRDICQRGTSLTIQCQVDSQVTMMFWYRQQPGQSLTLIATANQGSEATYESGFVIDKFPISRPNLTFSTLTVSNMSPEDSSIYLCSVGQGDTEAFFGQGTRLTVV.

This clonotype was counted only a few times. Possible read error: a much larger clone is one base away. CDR3 DNA: TGCGCCAGCAGCTTGAGTCCTGCAGGGGGTGAGGAGACCCAGTTCTTC. Protein: CASSLSPAGGEETQFF. This sequence joins TRBV5-1 and TRBJ2-1; TRBD1 agrees at 7 bases. The CDR3 has 16 residues. The V gene's germline CDR1 is SGHRS and CDR2 YFSETQ. V lost 1 base to trimming and J lost 13 bases; unmatched junction nucleotides: 17.

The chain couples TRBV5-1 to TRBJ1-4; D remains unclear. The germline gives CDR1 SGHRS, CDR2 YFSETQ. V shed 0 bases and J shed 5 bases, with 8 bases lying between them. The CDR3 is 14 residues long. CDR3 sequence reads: CASSLEVENEKLFF. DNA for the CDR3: TGCGCCAGCAGCTTGGAAGTAGAAAATGAAAAACTGTTTTTT.

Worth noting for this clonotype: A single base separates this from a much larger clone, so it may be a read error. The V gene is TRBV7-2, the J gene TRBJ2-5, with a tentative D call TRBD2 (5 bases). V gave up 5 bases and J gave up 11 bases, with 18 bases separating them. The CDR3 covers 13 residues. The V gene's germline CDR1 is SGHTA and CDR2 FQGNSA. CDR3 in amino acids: CASSADPEREQYF. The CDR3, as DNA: TGTGCCAGCAGCGCGGACCCCGAAAGGGAGCAGTACTTC.